This TCR beta chain derives from a study of human CD8 memory T cell subsets. Researchers made TCR beta libraries via UMI-labeled 5' RACE. TCRdb re-called the 5' RACE reads, yielding one record per CDR3 amino acid sequence without DNA. The sample shows 9,900 or so distinct CDR3 sequences, and about 15% sits with its ten largest clones. From germline, CDR1 is SGHRS and CDR2 YFSETQ. The CDR3 runs 18 residues. By frequency, this clonotype is medium-sized. The source of this sequence is a human donor in good health. V gene TRBV5-1 combines with J gene TRBJ2-7; TCRdb's assignment of TRBD2 cannot be checked, as there is no DNA. Sequencing input: CD8+ stem-like memory T cells (TSCM and TCM) sorted from PBMCs. Stated subset: stem-like memory CD8 T cells (TSTEM), CCR7+ PD-1- TIGIT-. The chain's CDR3 is CASSFTSDQTMSSYEQYF. Full variable domain (missing parts from reference TRBV5-1 and TRBJ2-7): KAGVTQTPRYLIKTRGQQVTLSCSPISGHRSVSWYQQTPGQGLQFLFEYFSETQRNKGNFPGRFSGRQFSNSRSEMNVSTLELGDSALYLCASSFTSDQTMSSYEQYFGPGTRLTVT.